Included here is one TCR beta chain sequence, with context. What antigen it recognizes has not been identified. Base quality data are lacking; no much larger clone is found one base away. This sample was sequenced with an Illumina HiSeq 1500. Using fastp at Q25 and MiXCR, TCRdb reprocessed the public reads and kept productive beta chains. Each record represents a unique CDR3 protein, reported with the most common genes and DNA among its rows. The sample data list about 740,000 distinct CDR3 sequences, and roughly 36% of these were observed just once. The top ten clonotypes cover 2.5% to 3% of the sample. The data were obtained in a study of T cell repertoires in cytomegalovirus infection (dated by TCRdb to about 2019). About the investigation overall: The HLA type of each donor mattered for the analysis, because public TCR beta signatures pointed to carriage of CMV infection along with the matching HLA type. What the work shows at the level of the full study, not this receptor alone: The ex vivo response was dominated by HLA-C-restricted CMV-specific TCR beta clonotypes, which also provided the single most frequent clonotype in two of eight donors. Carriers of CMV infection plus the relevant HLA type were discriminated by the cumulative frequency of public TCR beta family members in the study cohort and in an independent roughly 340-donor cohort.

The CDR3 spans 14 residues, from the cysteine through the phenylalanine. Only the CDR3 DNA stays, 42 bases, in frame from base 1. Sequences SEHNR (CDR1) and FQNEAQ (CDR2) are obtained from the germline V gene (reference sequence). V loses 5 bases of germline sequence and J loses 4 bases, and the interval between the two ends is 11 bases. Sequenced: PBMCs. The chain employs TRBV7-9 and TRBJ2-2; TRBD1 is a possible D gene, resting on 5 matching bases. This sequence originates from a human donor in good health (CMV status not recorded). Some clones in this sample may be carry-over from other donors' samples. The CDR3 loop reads CASSPDRLTGELFF. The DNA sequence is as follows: TGTGCCAGCAGCCCCGACAGACTCACCGGGGAGCTGTTTTTT.